This record covers a single T cell receptor beta chain. The data were obtained in a study of blood T cell repertoires in COVID-19. Profiled with immunoSEQ multiplex PCR; TCRdb holds only in-frame clones, not every one. In the table there are about 200,000 clones, around 89% of which are singletons. Deletions cut 0 bases from V and 2 bases from J, with 8 bases between. CDR3 length equals 14 residues. CDR1 is LNHNV, CDR2 YYDKDF, per germline (reference sequence). Source material: PBMCs or T cells enriched from blood (not recorded which). This chain links TRBV15 with TRBJ2-7; D is unresolved. This receptor was obtained from a young man who had recovered from COVID-19. The CDR3 protein is CATSRDPKTYEQYF. Here the CDR3 DNA reads TGTGCCACCAGCAGAGATCCTAAGACCTACGAGCAGTACTTC.